Below are 5 T cell receptor beta chains sequenced from a single sample in a study of regulatory T cells in long-lasting Graves disease. Construction of TCR beta libraries relied on iRepertoire HTBI primers and on Arm-PCR targeting CDR3 regions. TCRdb itself ran the multiplex PCR reads through MiXCR, one entry per CDR3 protein. This table holds a few hundred thousand distinct CDR3 sequences, about 15% found once. Time point given: newly diagnosed GD, antithyroid drugs for less than 3 months. The TCR library was made from RNA extracted from PBMCs. The sample also formed part of further work on T cells in Graves' hyperthyroidism and ophthalmopathy.

Sequencing used peripheral blood mononuclear cells (PBMCs), obtained at new diagnosis, from a patient treated with antithyroid drugs. These receptors were collected from a woman between 18 and 30 years old with Graves disease.

There are many counts of this clonotype. The chain uses TRBV12-3 or TRBV12-4 and TRBJ1-5; D is ambiguous. V was pared by 3 bases and J by 4 bases, with 7 bases between. This CDR3 region has 13 residues. CDR3 coding DNA: TGTGCCAGCAGTTTGTTGAGTAATCAGCCCCAGCATTTT. Translation gives CASSLLSNQPQHF.

This clonotype was recorded many times. The V gene is TRBV20-1, the J gene TRBJ2-1; TRBD2 agrees at 11 bases. Germline V gene lookup returns CDR1 DFQATT and CDR2 SNEGSKA (reference sequence). This CDR3 region has 13 residues. The V gene end was trimmed by 8 bases and the J gene end by 7 bases; junction bases not matched to a gene: 7. CDR3 in DNA: TGCAGTCCTTTAGCGGGAGGGGGTAATGAGCAGTTCTTC. It specifies CSPLAGGGNEQFF.

In its sample, this clonotype was seen a few times. V is TRBV7-2 and J is TRBJ1-2, with D possibly matching TRBD1 (5 bases). The germline V gene has CDR1 SGHTA and CDR2 FQGNSA. This CDR3 comprises 15 residues. V lost 5 bases, J lost 5 bases, and 18 bases lay in between. CDR3 in amino acids: CASSLGLDSRYGYTF. The CDR3 DNA reads TGTGCCAGCAGCCTGGGACTAGACAGTCGTTATGGCTACACCTTC.

This clonotype was picked up many times. This chain connects TRBV28 to TRBJ2-5; D not certain. V lost 2 bases and J lost 5, with 6 bases in between. The CDR3 covers 12 residues. Germline V lookup: CDR1 MDHEN, CDR2 SYDVKM. CDR3 amino acids: CASSLVEETQYF. The CDR3, as DNA: TGTGCCAGCAGTTTAGTGGAGGAGACCCAGTACTTC.

In this sample, this clonotype turned up a few times. The rearrangement uses TRBV27 and TRBJ2-1; D is perhaps TRBD2 (5 bases). The CDR3 runs to 13 residues. CDR1 MNHEY and CDR2 SMNVEV come from the germline V gene (reference sequence). Trimming took 2 bases from V and 10 from J, leaving 12 bases between them. CDR3 DNA: TGTGCCAGCAGTTTAGGACTGGCCTACGAGCAGTTCTTC. It encodes CASSLGLAYEQFF.